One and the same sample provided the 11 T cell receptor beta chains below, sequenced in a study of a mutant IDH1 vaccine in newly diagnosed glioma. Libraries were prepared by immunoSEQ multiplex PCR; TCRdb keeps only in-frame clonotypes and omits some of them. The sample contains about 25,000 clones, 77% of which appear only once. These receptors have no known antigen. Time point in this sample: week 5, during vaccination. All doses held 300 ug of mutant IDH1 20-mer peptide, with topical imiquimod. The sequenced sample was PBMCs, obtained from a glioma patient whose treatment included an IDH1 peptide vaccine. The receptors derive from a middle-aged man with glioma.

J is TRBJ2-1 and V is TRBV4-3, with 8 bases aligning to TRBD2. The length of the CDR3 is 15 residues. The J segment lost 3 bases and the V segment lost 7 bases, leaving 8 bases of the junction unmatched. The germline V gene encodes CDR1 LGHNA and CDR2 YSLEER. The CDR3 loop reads CASTWGLAGYNEQFF. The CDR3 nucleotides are TGCGCCAGCACCTGGGGCCTAGCGGGCTACAATGAGCAGTTCTTC.

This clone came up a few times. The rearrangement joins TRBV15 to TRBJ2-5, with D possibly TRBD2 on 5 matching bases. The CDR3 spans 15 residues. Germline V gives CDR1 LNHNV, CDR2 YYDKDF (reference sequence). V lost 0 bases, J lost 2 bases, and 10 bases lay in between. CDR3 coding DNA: TGTGCCACCAGCAGAGATAGACGGGGACAAGAGACCCAGTACTTC. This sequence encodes CATSRDRRGQETQYF.

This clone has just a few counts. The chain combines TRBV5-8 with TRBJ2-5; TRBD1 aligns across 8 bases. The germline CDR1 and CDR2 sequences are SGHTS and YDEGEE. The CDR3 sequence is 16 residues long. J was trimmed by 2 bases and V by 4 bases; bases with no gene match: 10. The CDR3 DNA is TGTGCCAGCAGCCCTGGACAGGGATCGAGGCAAGAGACCCAGTACTTC. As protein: CASSPGQGSRQETQYF.

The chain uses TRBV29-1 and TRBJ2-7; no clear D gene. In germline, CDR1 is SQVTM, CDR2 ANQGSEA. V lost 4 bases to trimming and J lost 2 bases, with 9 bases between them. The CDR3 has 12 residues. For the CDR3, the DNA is TGCAGCGTTGGTCAGAACACCTACGAGCAGTACTTC. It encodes CSVGQNTYEQYF.

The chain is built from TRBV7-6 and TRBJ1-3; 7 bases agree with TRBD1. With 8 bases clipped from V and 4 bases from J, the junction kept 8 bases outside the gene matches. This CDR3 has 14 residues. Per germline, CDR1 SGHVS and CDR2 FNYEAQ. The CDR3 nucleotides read TGTGCCAGCCAACAGGGGAGCGGGGGAAACACCATATATTTT. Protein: CASQQGSGGNTIYF.

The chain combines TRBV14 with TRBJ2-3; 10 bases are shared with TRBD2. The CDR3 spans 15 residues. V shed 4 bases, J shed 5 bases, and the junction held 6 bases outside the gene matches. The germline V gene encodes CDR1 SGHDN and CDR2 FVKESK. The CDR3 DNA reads TGTGCCAGCAGCCTCCTAGCGGGAGCGGGAGATACGCAGTATTTT. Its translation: CASSLLAGAGDTQYF.

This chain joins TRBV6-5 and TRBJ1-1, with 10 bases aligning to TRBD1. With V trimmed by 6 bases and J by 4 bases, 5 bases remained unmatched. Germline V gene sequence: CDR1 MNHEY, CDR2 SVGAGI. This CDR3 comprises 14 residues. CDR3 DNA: TGTGCCAGCAGCCCCGACAGGGGGCCCACTGAAGCTTTCTTT. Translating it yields CASSPDRGPTEAFF.

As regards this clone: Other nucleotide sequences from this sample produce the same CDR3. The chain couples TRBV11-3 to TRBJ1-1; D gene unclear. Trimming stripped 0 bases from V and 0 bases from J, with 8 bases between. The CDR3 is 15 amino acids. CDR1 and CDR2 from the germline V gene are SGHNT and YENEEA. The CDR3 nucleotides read TGTGCCAGCAGCTTAGACCGGCTCCTGAACACTGAAGCTTTCTTT. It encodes CASSLDRLLNTEAFF.

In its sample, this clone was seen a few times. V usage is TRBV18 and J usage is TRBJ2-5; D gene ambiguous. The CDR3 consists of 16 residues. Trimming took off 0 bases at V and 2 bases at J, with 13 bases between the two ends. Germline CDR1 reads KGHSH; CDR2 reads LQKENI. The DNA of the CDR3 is TGTGCCAGCTCACCACCGGTCCGTACGCCACAAGAGACCCAGTACTTC. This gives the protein CASSPPVRTPQETQYF.

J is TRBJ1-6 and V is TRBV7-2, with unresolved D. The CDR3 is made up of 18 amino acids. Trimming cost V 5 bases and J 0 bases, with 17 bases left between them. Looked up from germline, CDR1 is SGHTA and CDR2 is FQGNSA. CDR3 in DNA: TGTGCCAGCAGCCCCCGGAGATTGGGGAGCTCCTATAATTCACCCCTCCACTTT. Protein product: CASSPRRLGSSYNSPLHF.

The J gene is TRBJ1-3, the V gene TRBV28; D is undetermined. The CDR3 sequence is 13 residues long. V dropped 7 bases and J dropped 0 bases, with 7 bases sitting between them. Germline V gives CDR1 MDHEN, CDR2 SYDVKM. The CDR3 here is CASIRGSGNTIYF. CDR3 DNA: TGTGCCAGCATCCGGGGCTCTGGAAACACCATATATTTT.